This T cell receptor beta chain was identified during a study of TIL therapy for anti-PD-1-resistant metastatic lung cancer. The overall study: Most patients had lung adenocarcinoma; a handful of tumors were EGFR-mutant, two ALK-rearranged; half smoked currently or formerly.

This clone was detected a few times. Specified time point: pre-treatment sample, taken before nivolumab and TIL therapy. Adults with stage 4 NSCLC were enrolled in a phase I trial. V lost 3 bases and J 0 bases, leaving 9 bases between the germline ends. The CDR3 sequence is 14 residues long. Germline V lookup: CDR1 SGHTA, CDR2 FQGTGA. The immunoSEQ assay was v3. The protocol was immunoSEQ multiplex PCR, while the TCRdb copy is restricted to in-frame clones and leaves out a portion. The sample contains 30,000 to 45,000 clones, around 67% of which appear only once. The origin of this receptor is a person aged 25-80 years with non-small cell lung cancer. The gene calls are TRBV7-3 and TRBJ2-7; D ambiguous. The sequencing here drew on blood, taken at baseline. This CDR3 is CASSFLSSSYEQYF. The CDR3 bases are TGTGCCAGCAGCTTCCTCTCCAGCTCCTACGAGCAGTACTTC.